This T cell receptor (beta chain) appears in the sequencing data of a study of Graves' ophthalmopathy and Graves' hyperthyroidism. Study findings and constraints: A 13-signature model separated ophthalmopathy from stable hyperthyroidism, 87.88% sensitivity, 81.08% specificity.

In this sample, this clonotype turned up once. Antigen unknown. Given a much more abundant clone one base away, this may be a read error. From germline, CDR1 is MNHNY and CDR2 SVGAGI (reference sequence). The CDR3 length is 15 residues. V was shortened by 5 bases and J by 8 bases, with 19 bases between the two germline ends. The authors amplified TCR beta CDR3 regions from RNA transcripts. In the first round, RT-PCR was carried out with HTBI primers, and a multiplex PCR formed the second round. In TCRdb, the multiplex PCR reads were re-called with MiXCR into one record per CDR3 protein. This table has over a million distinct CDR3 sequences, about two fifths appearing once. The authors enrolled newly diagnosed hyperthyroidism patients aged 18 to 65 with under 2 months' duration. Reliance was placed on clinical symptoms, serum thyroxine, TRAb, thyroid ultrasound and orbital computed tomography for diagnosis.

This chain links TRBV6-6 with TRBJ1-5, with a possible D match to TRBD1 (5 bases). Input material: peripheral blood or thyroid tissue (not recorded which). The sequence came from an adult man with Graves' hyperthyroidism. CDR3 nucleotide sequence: TGTGCCAGCAGTGCCACTGAGGGGTCGGGTGAGCCCCAGCATTTT. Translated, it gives CASSATEGSGEPQHF.